This T cell receptor (beta chain) appears in the sequencing data of a study of immune evolution from preneoplasia to lung adenocarcinoma. TCRdb's table, derived via immunoSEQ multiplex PCR, lists solely in-frame clones and lacks some. The sample contains 15,000 or so clones, approximately 83% of which appear only once. This CDR3 has 11 amino acids. Trimming left V 5 bases short and J 7 bases short, with 8 bases between. Germline CDR1 and CDR2: GTSNPN and SVGIG (reference sequence). The rearrangement uses TRBV30 and TRBJ2-2; D remains ambiguous. The clonotype comes from an older donor with lung adenocarcinoma. The sequenced sample was FFPE lung adenocarcinoma in situ tissue. The CDR3 DNA sequence: TGTGCCTGGGGCAGCTTCGGGGAGCTGTTTTTT. It translates to CAWGSFGELFF.